This T cell receptor beta chain was recorded in a study of CD8 T cells in Susac syndrome. The overall study: Sequenced Susac syndrome patients included roughly six with active disease and under ten who were in remission. Study conclusions and caveats: The authors found no clonal expansion in Susac syndrome CD4+ T cell repertoires.

The CDR3 has 15 residues. Germline CDR1 reads GTSNPN; CDR2 reads SVGIG (reference sequence). V lost 3 bases, J lost 2 bases, and 7 bases stayed unmatched. Random-hexamer reverse transcription was applied to about 0.5 to 1 ug RNA. Multiplex immunoSEQ PCR targeted 54 Vbeta and 13 Jbeta TCR beta segments. Each CDR3 protein gets one entry after TCRdb re-called the immunoSEQ multiplex PCR reads with MiXCR. The sample has 200,000 to 250,000 distinct CDR3 sequences, about 94% seen once. Comments on this clonotype: What it binds is unknown.

Patients with Susac syndrome met diagnostic criteria that were recently defined for definite or probable disease. The source of this sequence is a human donor with Susac syndrome. Sequenced sample: CD4+ T cells from PBMCs. The V gene is TRBV30, the J gene TRBJ1-3, with 7 positions matching TRBD1. In DNA form, the CDR3 reads TGTGCCTGGAGGGCCATCACAGGGGCTGGAAACACCATATATTTT. Translated: CAWRAITGAGNTIYF.